The rows below give T cell receptor beta chains drawn from one sample of a study of cytomegalovirus exposure and HLA in healthy donors. Here immunoSEQ multiplex PCR was the method, and the copy in TCRdb shows in-frame clones only, minus some. The sample table includes about 35,000 clones. Sequencing was done on a sample of PBMCs. These receptors all come from a man between 40 and 49 years old in good health and CMV-seronegative. The CDR3 runs from the conserved cysteine through the conserved F or W.

V gene	J gene	CDR3 protein
TRBV10-3	TRBJ1-5	CAISAETGRRMAGQPQHF
TRBV29-1	TRBJ1-4	CSVNRQGNEKLFF
TRBV29-1	TRBJ2-1	CSVVESTSSYNEQFF
TRBV28	TRBJ1-3	CASSLLRYSLTGSRNTIYF
TRBV28	TRBJ1-4	CASSLFAGGQEKLFF
TRBV7-6	TRBJ1-1	CASSLGQGNAEAFF
TRBV7-3	TRBJ2-2	CASSVSTGGSGELFF
TRBV19	TRBJ2-2	CASSPRTSPNTGELFF
TRBV7-2	TRBJ2-1	CASSHPSDYYNEQFF
TRBV30	TRBJ2-1	CAWSVQLRDEQFF
TRBV29-1	TRBJ1-1	CSGMTEFNTEAFF
TRBV6-4	TRBJ1-4	CASSEGSSLLVDNEKLFF
TRBV7-3	TRBJ2-7	CASSLGQDQKQYF
TRBV5-6	TRBJ2-7	CASSLDLAGVNEQYF
TRBV19	TRBJ2-3	CATSEQATDTQYF
TRBV6-1	TRBJ1-1	CASSITGTEAFF
TRBV27	TRBJ2-7	CASSSSGASAYEQYF
TRBV29-1	TRBJ1-2	CSVGDSWGYTF
TRBV27	TRBJ2-7	CASSLSTALNEQYF
TRBV7-3	TRBJ1-1	CASRFVRDTEAFF
TRBV9	TRBJ2-7	CASSATGSLYEQYF
TRBV14	TRBJ1-1	CASSQEPRQGGTEAFF
TRBV7-6	TRBJ1-2	CASSLEGTFLNYGYTF
TRBV30	TRBJ2-5	CAWKPGHTLLGETQYF
TRBV19	TRBJ1-2	CATRIQGRSYTF
TRBV6-1	TRBJ2-5	CASSEGGGTGQETQYF
TRBV29-1	TRBJ2-3	CSVFGGSTDTQYF
TRBV6-1	TRBJ2-1	CASSSGPYNEQFF
TRBV6-1	TRBJ2-2	CASTETGSNTGELFF
TRBV13	TRBJ2-7	CATALGTDTYEQYF
TRBV7-9	TRBJ1-1	CASSPATTGVSHMNTEAFF
TRBV30	TRBJ2-1	CAWSLGAAGNEQFF
TRBV6-1	TRBJ2-5	CASSDLPPETQYF